The rows below give T cell receptor beta chains drawn from one sample of a study of graft-versus-host responses after intestinal transplantation. Assay: immunoSEQ multiplex PCR; the TCRdb copy retains only in-frame clones and omits some. Of about 7,400 clones listed, 30% are singletons. The starting material was alloreactive CD4+ T cells from a mixed lymphocyte reaction culture, obtained before transplantation. These receptors were taken from a human patient who was an organ donor for intestinal transplantation. Each CDR3 is given with its conserved first and last residue.

V	J	CDR3
TRBV15	TRBJ2-5	CATSSLGQEETQYF
TRBV11-3	TRBJ2-5	CASSSPSGGAQETQYF
TRBV15	TRBJ2-7	CATSRDIRQGTYEQYF
TRBV25-1	TRBJ1-1	CASRVDREVGEAFF
TRBV5-4	TRBJ1-6	CASSRPDRAYNSPLHF
TRBV7-6	NA	CASRQPNPSYEQYF
TRBV11-2	TRBJ1-2	CASRGGRGAPNYGYTF
TRBV6-5	TRBJ2-5	CASSVSLLNRAPQYF
TRBV4-2	TRBJ2-7	CASSQAGYEQYF
TRBV6-1	TRBJ1-1	CASRSFNTEAFF
TRBV12-5	TRBJ2-5	CASGSSGAETQYF
TRBV6-5	TRBJ1-1	CASSYSPGVTEAFF
TRBV7-9	TRBJ1-3	CASRLLQSGNTIYF
TRBV6-6	TRBJ1-1	CASSPPGQLNTEAFF
TRBV2	TRBJ1-5	CASNLGLGNQPQHF
TRBV6-4	TRBJ1-2	CASSEVPTGHYGYTF
TRBV28	TRBJ2-3	CASSFQLLGVSPDTQYF
TRBV11-2	TRBJ2-5	CASRATGNLGETQYF
TRBV6-6	TRBJ2-1	CASSYRDKNNEQFF
TRBV18	TRBJ2-1	CASSSGQEQFF
TRBV28	TRBJ2-2	CASSSPGGPHTGELFF
TRBV7-3	TRBJ2-1	CASSSASGSWEQFF
TRBV7-9	TRBJ2-7	CASGWTSGSGQYF
TRBV6-1	TRBJ1-5	CASSEAWRYYSNQPQHF
TRBV27	TRBJ1-2	CASSLSYRAPNYGYTF
TRBV4-2	TRBJ2-1	CASSPLGEYNEQFF
TRBV19	TRBJ1-2	CASRGRGYGYTF
TRBV11-3	TRBJ2-7	CASSLLGYEQYF
TRBV28	TRBJ1-3	CASRTGDRGRNTIYF
TRBV19	TRBJ2-2	CASSIVEGVGELFF
TRBV28	TRBJ1-5	CASSLTSGSGPWRPQHF
TRBV7-2	TRBJ2-7	CASSRRGTSGRGAYEQYF
TRBV5-5	TRBJ2-3	CASSWGGSTDTQYF
TRBV10-3	TRBJ2-7	CAIRASSGPTYEQYF
TRBV30	TRBJ1-5	CAWSVRRGRQHF
TRBV5-5	TRBJ1-2	CASSLPTGTGASGYTF
TRBV19	TRBJ1-1	CASSIFGQGGRTEAFF
TRBV6-5	TRBJ2-5	CASRMTGARGTQYF
TRBV6-1	TRBJ2-1	CASSPTSGRFEQFF
TRBV7-9	TRBJ1-4	CASSPQGRSNEKLFF
TRBV28	TRBJ1-2	CASRTDRGLHGYTF
TRBV2	TRBJ2-5	CASSGQVEETQYF
TRBV5-1	TRBJ1-2	CASSAPKQGADGYTF
TRBV21-1	TRBJ2-3	CASSNEMGQGASGGTDTQYF
TRBV4-2	TRBJ2-7	CASSLSQGRAYEQYF
TRBV6-5	TRBJ1-1	CASSALQGKGTEAFF
TRBV6-6	TRBJ2-3	CASSWASGEADTQYF
TRBV19	TRBJ1-3	CASSRDNSGNTIYF
TRBV28	TRBJ1-4	CASLAEDRRNEKLFF
TRBV19	TRBJ2-1	CASSIGTSGAGRWRSEQFF
TRBV4-1	TRBJ2-3	CASSQGRTSGSRDTQYF
TRBV7-2	TRBJ1-2	CASSLPGGYGYTF
TRBV5-5	TRBJ1-3	CASSLDPTGGHTIYF
TRBV6-5	TRBJ1-2	CASSYSWAGSGYTF